These T cell receptor beta chains were read from a single sample in a study of blood T cell repertoires in COVID-19. Measured with immunoSEQ multiplex PCR; TCRdb has only the in-frame clones, and not every one. Of some 110,000 clones listed, 85% to 90% are singletons. The specimen was peripheral blood. Receptors were obtained from a human donor in a cohort sampled during active COVID-19. Both conserved end residues are trimmed from each CDR3.

j_call v_call cdr3_aa
TRBJ2-1 TRBV6-5 ASSYSGQTNEQF
TRBJ2-7 TRBV12-3/TRBV12-4 ASSRLFPYEQY
TRBJ1-1 TRBV4-1 ASSQGRGTEAF
TRBJ1-2 TRBV11-2 ASSFDRDGYT
TRBJ2-1 TRBV3-1/TRBV3-2 ASSQGFSSYNEQF
TRBJ2-1 TRBV5-1 ASSLVGTSGGSSYNEQF
TRBJ2-2 TRBV5-8 ASSRGQVVTGELF
TRBJ2-5 TRBV18 ASSPPRRGLLSGTQY
TRBJ1-1 TRBV6-5 ASSPEEGRVAF
TRBJ1-1 TRBV3-1/TRBV3-2 ASSPARAAGAF
TRBJ2-2 TRBV5-1 ASSRAQGLDTGELF
TRBJ1-2 TRBV7-2 ASSLGDPGGRYT
TRBJ2-1 TRBV14 ASSQLSNEQF
TRBJ2-7 TRBV15 ASPLRGY
TRBJ1-2 TRBV28 ASSTGRYGYT
TRBJ2-1 TRBV5-1 ASRREGRVAGPLYNEQF
TRBJ1-3 TRBV6-5 ASSNYRGSVGNTIY
TRBJ1-2 TRBV2 ASRGDSLSDGYT
TRBJ2-2 TRBV29-1 SVVRGIGELF
TRBJ2-2 TRBV19 ASTSDRVTGELF
TRBJ1-1 TRBV10-2 ASSEAGKHFEAF
TRBJ2-4 TRBV5-8 ASSLAQGMTKNIQY
TRBJ2-7 TRBV12-5 ASGAGGSEQY
TRBJ2-1 TRBV19 ASSFSGRYEQF
TRBJ2-1 TRBV3-1/TRBV3-2 ASSQVGLAGSF
TRBJ2-3 TRBV4-1 ASSQELATDTQY
TRBJ2-7 TRBV30 AWALAYEQY
TRBJ1-4 TRBV6-5 ASSLQVPLEKLF